These 26 T cell receptor beta chains came from one sample sequenced in a study of Ad26.COV2.S vaccination and SARS-CoV-2 variants. Generated by immunoSEQ multiplex PCR, the TCRdb table keeps only in-frame clones and is missing some. The repertoire has some 240,000 clones, around 88% of them found once; the top ten carry roughly 3%. The treatment here: roughly 18 received Ad26.COV2.S at low or high dose, single or two shots; 5 received placebo; per-sample allocation not given. Specimens were obtained on day 63 following the first vaccine or placebo injection. The source was peripheral blood, collected in a trial of Ad26.COV2.S vaccine versus placebo. These receptors were obtained from a person between 18 and 65 years old who received the Ad26.COV2.S COVID-19 vaccine or a placebo.

The gene calls are TRBV5-1 and TRBJ2-3; 7 nucleotides line up with TRBD1. Germline CDR1 is SGHRS and CDR2 is YFSETQ. The CDR3 length is 16 residues. After removal of 2 bases from V and 0 bases from J, the junction contained 6 bases not matched to a gene. The CDR3 nucleotides are TGCGCCAGCAGCTTCTGGACAGGTCCTAGCACAGATACGCAGTATTTT. This codes for CASSFWTGPSTDTQYF.

The chain employs TRBV2 and TRBJ2-2, with D unresolved. The V end lost 3 bases, the J end lost 7 bases, and 18 bases lay between the germline ends. CDR3 length equals 16 residues. Germline values: CDR1 SNHLY, CDR2 FYNNEI. The CDR3 bases are TGTGCCAGCAGTGAGAGGCCAGGCGGACGAAGCGGGGAGCTGTTTTTT. It codes for CASSERPGGRSGELFF.

The V gene is TRBV27, the J gene TRBJ2-1; D gene unclear. V was trimmed by 3 bases and J by 4 bases, leaving 7 bases between them. Germline CDR1 MNHEY, CDR2 SMNVEV (reference sequence). This CDR3 is 13 amino acids long. The CDR3 loop is CASSFPPYNEQFF. Here the CDR3 DNA reads TGTGCCAGCAGTTTCCCCCCGTACAATGAGCAGTTCTTC.

V is TRBV6-1 and J is TRBJ2-7; 8 bases align to TRBD2. The CDR3 consists of 16 residues. V shed 3 bases and J 3 bases; nucleotides not matched to a gene: 10. Germline CDR1 MNHNS, CDR2 SASEGT. The CDR3 bases are TGTGCCAGCAGTGACTTCTCGGGGGGGCACTACTACGAGCAGTACGTC. Protein product: CASSDFSGGHYYEQYV.

In this sample, this clone turned up once. J is TRBJ1-2 and V is TRBV7-9; 7 bases are a match to TRBD1. CDR3 size: 15 residues. Germline V gives CDR1 SEHNR, CDR2 FQNEAQ (reference sequence). The J segment lost 4 bases and the V segment lost 4 bases, leaving 9 bases of the junction unmatched. CDR3 loop: CASSSDLQGPYGYTF. The CDR3 coding sequence is TGTGCCAGCAGCTCCGATTTACAGGGGCCCTATGGCTACACCTTC.

The chain joins TRBV2 to TRBJ1-1; D may be TRBD1 (5 bases). V gave up 6 bases and J gave up 0 bases, with 11 bases separating them. The CDR3 length is 14 residues. Germline CDR1 reads SNHLY; CDR2 reads FYNNEI. Here the CDR3 reads CASRNRFMNTEAFF. In nucleotides, the CDR3 is TGTGCCAGCAGGAACAGGTTTATGAACACTGAAGCTTTCTTT.

This chain links TRBV7-2 with TRBJ1-2, with TRBD1 matching 9 bases. CDR1 and CDR2 from the germline V gene are SGHTA and FQGNSA. Trimming at V came to 5 bases and at J to 4 bases, leaving 8 bases not matched to a gene. The CDR3 has 15 residues. CDR3 loop: CASSREGQGPYGYTF. DNA of the CDR3: TGTGCCAGCAGCAGGGAGGGACAGGGACCCTATGGCTACACCTTC.

V is TRBV30 and J is TRBJ2-5; D is perhaps TRBD1 or TRBD2 (5 bases each). The ends were cut back, 8 bases at V and 1 base at J, with 14 bases in the middle. The CDR3 runs 13 residues. Germline CDR1 GTSNPN, CDR2 SVGIG (reference sequence). In nucleotides, the CDR3 is TGTGCCACGGCAAGGGACCGCCAAGAGACCCAGTACTTC. This encodes CATARDRQETQYF.

This sequence joins TRBV18 and TRBJ2-3; no firm D call. V lost 2 bases, J lost 6 bases, and 3 bases lay in between. The germline CDR1 and CDR2 sequences are KGHSH and LQKENI. This CDR3 region has 11 residues. The CDR3 DNA follows: TGTGCCAGCTCACCAAGTGATACGCAGTATTTT. It translates to CASSPSDTQYF.

The CDR3 region is CASSRSGELFF. The DNA for the CDR3 is TGTGCCAGCAGTCGATCCGGGGAGCTGTTTTTT. This sequence joins TRBV25-1 and TRBJ2-2; D gene unclear. The CDR3 sequence is 11 residues long. The germline V gene has CDR1 MGHDK and CDR2 SYGVNS. With 5 bases removed from V and 6 bases from J, the gap between germline ends came to 4 bases.

The chain has TRBV3-1 (or the pseudogene TRBV3-2) and TRBJ2-3; D is uncertain. The CDR3 runs to 15 residues. With 1 base removed from V and 3 bases from J, the gap between germline ends came to 11 bases. The germline V gene encodes CDR1 LGHDT and CDR2 YNNKEL (reference sequence). CDR3 in DNA: TGTGCCAGCAGCCAAGTTCCGGTGAGGACAGATACGCAGTATTTT. Translating it yields CASSQVPVRTDTQYF.

This rearrangement joins TRBV11-2 to TRBJ1-2; perhaps TRBD1 as D (5 bases). Germline values: CDR1 SGHAT, CDR2 FQNNGV. V was pared by 5 bases and J by 6 bases, with 16 bases between. This CDR3 is built from 14 residues. CDR3 bases: TGTGCCAGCAGCGAGCTGAGGGGTACCGATGGCTACACCTTC. Protein: CASSELRGTDGYTF.

This rearrangement joins TRBV25-1 to TRBJ2-1, with D maybe TRBD2 (6 bases). The CDR3 contains 15 residues. From germline, CDR1 is MGHDK and CDR2 SYGVNS. The V gene lost 3 bases and the J gene lost 7 bases, with 16 bases spanning the gap. CDR3 in DNA: TGTGCCAGCAGTGAGGGGGGAGTGGCGGAAAATGAGCAGTTCTTC. Translated, it gives CASSEGGVAENEQFF.

The gene calls are TRBV7-9 and TRBJ1-1; D is perhaps TRBD1 (6 bases). Germline lookup yields CDR1 SEHNR and CDR2 FQNEAQ (reference sequence). The CDR3 totals 13 residues. V shed 1 base and J shed 6 bases, with 9 bases lying between them. The CDR3 region is CASSLGGQPEAFF. The CDR3 DNA is TGTGCCAGCAGCTTAGGCGGACAGCCTGAAGCTTTCTTT.

The chain employs TRBV5-1 and TRBJ1-1; D is ambiguous. V shed 1 base and J shed 1 base, with 8 bases lying between them. The V gene's germline CDR1 is SGHRS and CDR2 YFSETQ. The CDR3 contains 14 residues. DNA of the CDR3: TGCGCCAGCAGCTTGAGTGGGCAGAACACTGAAGCTTTCTTT. Translation: CASSLSGQNTEAFF.

The rearrangement joins TRBV5-1 to TRBJ2-6; D is possibly TRBD2 (5 bases). V was trimmed by 7 bases and J by 0 bases, leaving 17 bases between them. CDR1 and CDR2 (germline): SGHRS, YFSETQ. The CDR3 contains 17 residues. CDR3 amino acids: CASREGLTLSGANVLTF. The CDR3 DNA reads as TGCGCCAGCCGAGAGGGCCTAACTCTCTCTGGGGCCAACGTCCTGACTTTC.

This clone was seen just once. The gene calls are TRBV4-2 and TRBJ1-2; 7 nucleotides align to TRBD1. This CDR3 contains 18 residues. Germline V gene sequence: CDR1 LGHNA, CDR2 YNFKEQ. With 0 bases clipped from V and 5 bases from J, the junction kept 15 bases outside the gene matches. As DNA, the CDR3 is TGTGCCAGCAGCCAAGATCTAAACAGGGGCGACGTTGCTTATGGCTACACCTTC. This gives the protein CASSQDLNRGDVAYGYTF.

The chain links TRBV15 to TRBJ2-2; TRBD2 is a possible D gene (6 bases). The CDR3 runs to 19 residues. Germline CDR1 reads LNHNV; CDR2 reads YYDKDF (reference sequence). V shed 0 bases and J shed 5 bases, with 22 bases lying between them. The CDR3 spells CATSRDFFRRESRTGELFF. As DNA, the CDR3 is TGTGCCACCAGCAGAGATTTCTTTAGACGGGAGTCGAGGACCGGGGAGCTGTTTTTT.

This chain joins TRBV4-1 and TRBJ2-4; possible D gene TRBD2, 6 bases. This CDR3 is 13 amino acids long. Trimming shortened V by 10 bases and J by 3 bases, and 13 bases separated the two germline ends. Germline V gene sequence: CDR1 MGHRA, CDR2 YSYEKL. CDR3 sequence: CATSREVKNIQYF. The CDR3 nucleotides read TGCGCCACTTCCAGGGAGGTCAAAAACATTCAGTACTTC.

The V and J genes are TRBV9 and TRBJ2-5, with 13 bases aligning to TRBD2. Germline values: CDR1 SGDLS, CDR2 YYNGEE. The CDR3 covers 18 residues. The V gene end was trimmed by 3 bases and the J gene end by 4 bases; junction bases not matched to a gene: 12. The CDR3 here is CASSAGRTGLAGVETQYF. Here the CDR3 DNA reads TGTGCCAGCAGCGCGGGCCGAACAGGACTAGCGGGAGTAGAGACCCAGTACTTC.

V usage is TRBV4-1 and J usage is TRBJ1-5; D uncertain. V lost 0 bases and J 6 bases, leaving 6 bases between the germline ends. CDR1 is MGHRA, CDR2 YSYEKL, per germline. This CDR3 contains 13 residues. The CDR3: CASSQEGIQPQHF. In nucleotides, the CDR3 is TGCGCCAGCAGCCAAGAAGGGATTCAGCCCCAGCATTTT.

This chain connects TRBV11-1 to TRBJ2-1; TRBD2 matches 10 bases. Germline V lookup: CDR1 SGHAT, CDR2 FQDESV (reference sequence). The CDR3 has 15 amino acids. J lost 6 bases, V lost 3 bases, and 5 bases had no gene match. Here the CDR3 DNA reads TGTGCCAGCAGCTTCTCTAGCGGGAGTAGCAATGAGCAGTTCTTC. Encoded protein: CASSFSSGSSNEQFF.

This clone has only one observation. The chain is built from TRBV19 and TRBJ2-5; 7 bases line up with TRBD1. Trimming cost V 4 bases and J 1 base; bases outside gene matches: 6. Germline CDR1 and CDR2: LNHDA and SQIVND (reference sequence). This CDR3 is 15 amino acids long. The DNA of the CDR3 is TGTGCCAGTAGTACCCCGACAGGGTTCCAAGAGACCCAGTACTTC. This codes for CASSTPTGFQETQYF.

The CDR3 is CASGRGDSLQETQYF. CDR3 in DNA: TGTGCTAGTGGTCGGGGGGACTCCCTCCAAGAGACCCAGTACTTC. The chain links TRBV12-5 to TRBJ2-5; 7 bases fit TRBD2. J lost 1 base, V lost 5 bases, and 7 bases had no gene match. The CDR3 loop spans 15 amino acids. Germline CDR1 LGHNT, CDR2 FRNRAP.

The rearrangement links TRBV6-5 to TRBJ2-1, with D perhaps TRBD1 (6 bases). Germline V gene lookup returns CDR1 MNHEY and CDR2 SVGAGI. The CDR3 runs to 15 residues. V lost 5 bases to trimming and J lost 4 bases, with 15 bases between them. Here the CDR3 reads CASSTNYGTYNEQFF. CDR3 nucleotides: TGTGCCAGCAGTACCAACTATGGGACATACAATGAGCAGTTCTTC.

The sample holds one count of this clone. The CDR3 sequence is CAWSPTGIEAFF. Here the CDR3 DNA reads TGTGCCTGGAGTCCCACAGGGATTGAAGCTTTCTTT. This sequence joins TRBV30 and TRBJ1-1, with D perhaps TRBD1 (6 bases). V lost 2 bases and J lost 7, with 11 bases in between. Germline V gene lookup returns CDR1 GTSNPN and CDR2 SVGIG (reference sequence). The length of the CDR3 is 12 residues.